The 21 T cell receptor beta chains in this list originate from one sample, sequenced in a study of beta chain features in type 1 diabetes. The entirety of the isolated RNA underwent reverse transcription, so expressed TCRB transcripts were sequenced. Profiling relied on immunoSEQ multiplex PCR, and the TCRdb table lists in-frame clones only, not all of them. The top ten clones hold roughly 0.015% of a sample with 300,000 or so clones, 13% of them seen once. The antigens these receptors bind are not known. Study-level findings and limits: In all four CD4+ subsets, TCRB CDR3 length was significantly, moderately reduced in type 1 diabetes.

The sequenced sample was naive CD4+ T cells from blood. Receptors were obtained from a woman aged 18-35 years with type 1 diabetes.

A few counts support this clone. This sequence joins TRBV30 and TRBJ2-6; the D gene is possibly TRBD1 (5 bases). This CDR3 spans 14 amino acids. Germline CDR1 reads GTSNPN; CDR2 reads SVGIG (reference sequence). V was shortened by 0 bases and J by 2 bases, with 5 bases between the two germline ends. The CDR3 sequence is CAWSVGAGANVLTF. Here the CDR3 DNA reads TGTGCCTGGAGTGTAGGGGCTGGGGCCAACGTCCTGACTTTC.

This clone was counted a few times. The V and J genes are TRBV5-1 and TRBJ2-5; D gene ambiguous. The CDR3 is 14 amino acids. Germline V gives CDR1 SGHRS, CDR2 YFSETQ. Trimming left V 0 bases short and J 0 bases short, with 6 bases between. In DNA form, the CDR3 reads TGCGCCAGCAGCTTGGGGGCAGACCAAGAGACCCAGTACTTC. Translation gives CASSLGADQETQYF.

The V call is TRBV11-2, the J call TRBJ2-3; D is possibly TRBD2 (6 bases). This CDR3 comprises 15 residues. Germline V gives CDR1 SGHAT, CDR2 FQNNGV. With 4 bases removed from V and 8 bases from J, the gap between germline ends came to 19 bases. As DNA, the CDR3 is TGTGCCAGCAGCTCAAGCCGAACGGGAGAGGCTACGCAGTATTTT. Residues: CASSSSRTGEATQYF.

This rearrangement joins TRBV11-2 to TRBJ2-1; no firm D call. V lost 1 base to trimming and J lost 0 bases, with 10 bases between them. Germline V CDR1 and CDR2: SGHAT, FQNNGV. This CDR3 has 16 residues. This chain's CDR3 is CASSLVFRSSYNEQFF. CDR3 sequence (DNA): TGTGCCAGCAGCTTAGTTTTTAGGAGCTCCTACAATGAGCAGTTCTTC.

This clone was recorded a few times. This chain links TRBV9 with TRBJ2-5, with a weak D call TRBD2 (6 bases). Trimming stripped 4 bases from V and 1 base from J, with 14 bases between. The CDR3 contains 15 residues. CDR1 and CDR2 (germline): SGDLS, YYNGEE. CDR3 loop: CASSPRTGVQETQYF. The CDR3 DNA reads TGTGCCAGCAGCCCGCGGACGGGAGTCCAAGAGACCCAGTACTTC. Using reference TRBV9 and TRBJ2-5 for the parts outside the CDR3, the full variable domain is DSGVTQTPKHLITATGQRVTLRCSPRSGDLSVYWYQQSLDQGLQFLIQYYNGEERAKGNILERFSAQQFPDLHSELNLSSLELGDSALYFCASSPRTGVQETQYFGPGTRLLVL.

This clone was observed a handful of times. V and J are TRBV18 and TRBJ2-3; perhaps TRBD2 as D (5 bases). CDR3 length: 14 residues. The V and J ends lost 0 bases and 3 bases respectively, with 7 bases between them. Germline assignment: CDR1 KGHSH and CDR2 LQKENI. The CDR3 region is CASSPPGRTDTQYF. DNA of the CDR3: TGTGCCAGCTCACCACCGGGGAGAACAGATACGCAGTATTTT.

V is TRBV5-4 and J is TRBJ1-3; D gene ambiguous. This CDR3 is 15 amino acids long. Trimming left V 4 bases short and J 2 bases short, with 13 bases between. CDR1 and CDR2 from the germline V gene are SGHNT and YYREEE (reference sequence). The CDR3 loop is CASSRGQTTGNTIYF. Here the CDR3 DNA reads TGTGCCAGCAGCCGAGGGCAGACTACTGGAAACACCATATATTTT.

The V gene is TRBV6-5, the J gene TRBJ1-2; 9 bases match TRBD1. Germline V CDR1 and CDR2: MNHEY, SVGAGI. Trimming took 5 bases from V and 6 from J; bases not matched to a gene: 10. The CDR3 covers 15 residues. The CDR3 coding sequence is TGTGCCAGCAGTCCTCCGGGACAGGGTTTTAATGGCTACACCTTC. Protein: CASSPPGQGFNGYTF.

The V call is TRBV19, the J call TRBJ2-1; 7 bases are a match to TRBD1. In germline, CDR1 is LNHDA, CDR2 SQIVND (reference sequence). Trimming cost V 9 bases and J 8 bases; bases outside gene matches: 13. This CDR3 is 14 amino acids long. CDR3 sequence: CASRLTGWGDEQFF. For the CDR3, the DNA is TGTGCCAGCCGCCTGACAGGGTGGGGAGATGAGCAGTTCTTC.

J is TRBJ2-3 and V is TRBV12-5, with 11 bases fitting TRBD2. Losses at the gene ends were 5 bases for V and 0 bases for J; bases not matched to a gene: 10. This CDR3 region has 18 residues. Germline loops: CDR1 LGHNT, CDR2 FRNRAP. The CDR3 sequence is CASGITSGGSSSTDTQYF. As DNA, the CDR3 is TGTGCTAGTGGTATTACTAGCGGGGGCTCCTCTAGCACAGATACGCAGTATTTT.

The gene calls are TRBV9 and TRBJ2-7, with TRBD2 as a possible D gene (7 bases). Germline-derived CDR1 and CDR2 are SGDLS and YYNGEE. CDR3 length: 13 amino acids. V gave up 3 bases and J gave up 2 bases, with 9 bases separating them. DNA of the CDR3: TGTGCCAGCAGCGGCGGGGGCCCCTACGAGCAGTACTTC. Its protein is CASSGGGPYEQYF.

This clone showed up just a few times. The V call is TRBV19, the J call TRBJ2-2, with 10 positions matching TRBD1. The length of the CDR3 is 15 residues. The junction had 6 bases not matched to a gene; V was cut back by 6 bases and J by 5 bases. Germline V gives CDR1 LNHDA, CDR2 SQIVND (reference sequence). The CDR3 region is CASSLDRGRTGELFF. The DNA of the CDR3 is TGTGCCAGTAGCCTCGACAGGGGGCGGACCGGGGAGCTGTTTTTT.

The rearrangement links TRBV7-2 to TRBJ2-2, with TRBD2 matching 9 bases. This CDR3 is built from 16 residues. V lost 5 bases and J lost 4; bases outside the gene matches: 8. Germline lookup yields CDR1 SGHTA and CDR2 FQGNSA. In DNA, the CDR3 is TGTGCCAGCAGCCCCTTAGCGGGAGAACTCACCGGGGAGCTGTTTTTT. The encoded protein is CASSPLAGELTGELFF.

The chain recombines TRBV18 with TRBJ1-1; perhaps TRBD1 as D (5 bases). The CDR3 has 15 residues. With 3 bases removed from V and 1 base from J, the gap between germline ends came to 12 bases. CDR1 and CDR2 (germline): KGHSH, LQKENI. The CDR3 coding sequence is TGTGCCAGCTCACCTTGGGGCAACAGGAACACTGAAGCTTTCTTT. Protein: CASSPWGNRNTEAFF.

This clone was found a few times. The chain's CDR3 is CASSSSAQRSYTF. In nucleotides, the CDR3 is TGTGCCAGCAGCTCGAGCGCCCAGCGGAGCTACACCTTC. This chain joins TRBV7-2 and TRBJ1-2; D is undetermined. This CDR3 is 13 amino acids long. Germline CDR1 is SGHTA and CDR2 is FQGNSA. V was pared by 4 bases and J by 9 bases, with 15 bases between.

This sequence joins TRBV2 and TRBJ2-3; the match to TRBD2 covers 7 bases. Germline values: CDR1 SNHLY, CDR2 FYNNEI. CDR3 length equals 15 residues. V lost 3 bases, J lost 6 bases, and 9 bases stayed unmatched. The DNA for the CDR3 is TGTGCCAGCAGTGACAACCTGGCGGGAGCGGATACGCAGTATTTT. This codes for CASSDNLAGADTQYF.

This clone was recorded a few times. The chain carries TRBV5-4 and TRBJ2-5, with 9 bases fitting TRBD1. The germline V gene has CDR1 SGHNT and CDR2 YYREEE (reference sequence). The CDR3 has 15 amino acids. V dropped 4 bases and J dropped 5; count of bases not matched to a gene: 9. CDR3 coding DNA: TGTGCCAGCAGCCAGGGACAGGGTGTAGGGGAGACCCAGTACTTC. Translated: CASSQGQGVGETQYF.

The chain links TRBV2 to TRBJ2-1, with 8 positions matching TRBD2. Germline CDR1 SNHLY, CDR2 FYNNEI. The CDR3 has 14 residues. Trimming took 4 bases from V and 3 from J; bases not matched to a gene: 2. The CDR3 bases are TGTGCCAGCAGTGTAACTAGCGGCTACAATGAGCAGTTCTTC. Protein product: CASSVTSGYNEQFF. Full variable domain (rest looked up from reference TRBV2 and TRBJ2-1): EPEVTQTPSHQVTQMGQEVILRCVPISNHLYFYWYRQILGQKVEFLVSFYNNEISEKSEIFDDQFSVERPDGSNFTLKIRSTKLEDSAMYFCASSVTSGYNEQFFGPGTRLTVL.

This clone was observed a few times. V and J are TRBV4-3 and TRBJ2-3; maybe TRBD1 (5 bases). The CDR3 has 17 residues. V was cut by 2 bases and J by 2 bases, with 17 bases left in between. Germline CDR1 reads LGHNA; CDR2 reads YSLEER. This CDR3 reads CASSQRGRDKNTDTQYF. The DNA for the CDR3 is TGCGCCAGCAGCCAAAGGGGCCGCGACAAAAACACAGATACGCAGTATTTT.

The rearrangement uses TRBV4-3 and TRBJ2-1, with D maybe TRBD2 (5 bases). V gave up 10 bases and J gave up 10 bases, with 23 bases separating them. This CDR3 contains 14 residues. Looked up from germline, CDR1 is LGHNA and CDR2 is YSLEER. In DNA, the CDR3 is TGCGCCACTAGTAGGGAGATCCTTGGTCAGGAGCAGTTCTTC. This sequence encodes CATSREILGQEQFF.

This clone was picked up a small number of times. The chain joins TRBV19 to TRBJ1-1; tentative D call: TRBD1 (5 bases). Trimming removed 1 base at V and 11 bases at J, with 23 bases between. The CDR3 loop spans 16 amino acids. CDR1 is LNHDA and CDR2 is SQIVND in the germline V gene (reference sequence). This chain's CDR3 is CASSIGWGVSGVAAFF. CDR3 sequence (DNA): TGTGCCAGTAGTATAGGATGGGGGGTGTCGGGTGTTGCGGCTTTCTTT.